The 29 T cell receptor beta chains below were found in one sample sequenced in a study of blood T cell repertoires in COVID-19. TCRdb keeps only in-frame clones here, not all; method: immunoSEQ multiplex PCR. The table has a few hundred thousand clones, 70% to 90% seen once. Sequencing was done on a sample of PBMCs or T cells enriched from blood (not recorded which). Receptors were obtained from a woman in her 50s who had been exposed to COVID-19.

The J gene is TRBJ1-1, the V gene TRBV18; 8 bases are shared with TRBD1. V lost 5 bases and J lost 6; bases outside the gene matches: 11. Germline lookup yields CDR1 KGHSH and CDR2 LQKENI. CDR3 size: 15 residues. In DNA, the CDR3 is TGTGCCAGCTCATCTATAGGACAGGGAAATGCTGAAGCTTTCTTT. Its translation is CASSSIGQGNAEAFF. The variable domain in full, completed from reference TRBV18 and TRBJ1-1, reads NAGVMQNPRHLVRRRGQEARLRCSPMKGHSHVYWYRQLPEEGLKFMVYLQKENIIDESGMPKERFSAEFPKEGPSILRIQQVVRGDSAAYFCASSSIGQGNAEAFFGQGTRLTVV.

The rearrangement joins TRBV4-3 to TRBJ1-1; a weak D match, TRBD1 (6 bases). The CDR3 is 15 residues long. Trimming left V 4 bases short and J 2 bases short, with 14 bases between. Germline CDR1 and CDR2: LGHNA and YSLEER. Here the CDR3 reads CASSRGGQLNTEAFF. CDR3 DNA sequence: TGCGCCAGCAGCCGGGGGGGGCAGCTTAACACTGAAGCTTTCTTT.

The rearrangement uses TRBV18 and TRBJ1-1; 7 bases are a match to TRBD1. With V trimmed by 3 bases and J by 6 bases, 4 bases remained unmatched. The CDR3 is 13 amino acids. CDR1 is KGHSH and CDR2 is LQKENI in the germline V gene. CDR3 region: CASSPTGVAEAFF. Written as DNA, the CDR3 is TGTGCCAGCTCACCTACAGGGGTCGCTGAAGCTTTCTTT.

This clone was detected only once. The rearrangement joins TRBV4-1 to TRBJ1-1; D remains ambiguous. Germline CDR1 reads MGHRA; CDR2 reads YSYEKL. V shed 3 bases and J shed 6 bases, with 11 bases lying between them. This CDR3 spans 13 amino acids. CDR3 loop: CASSQGEGPEAFF. CDR3 coding DNA: TGCGCCAGCAGCCAGGGTGAGGGCCCTGAAGCTTTCTTT.

The chain has TRBV10-1 and TRBJ1-4, with TRBD1 matching 7 bases. This CDR3 region has 13 residues. CDR1 and CDR2 from the germline V gene are WNHNN and SYGVQD (reference sequence). V was clipped by 5 bases and J by 8 bases; unmatched bases: 5. The DNA for the CDR3 is TGCGCCAGCAGTCTTAACAGGGGCGAAAAACTGTTTTTT. Its protein is CASSLNRGEKLFF.

This clone was counted once. This chain links TRBV12-3 or TRBV12-4 with TRBJ1-2; TRBD1 might be the D (6 bases). This CDR3 contains 12 residues. The V gene lost 4 bases and the J gene lost 5 bases, with 8 bases spanning the gap. CDR3 in amino acids: CASSYTGYGYTF. CDR3 coding DNA: TGTGCCAGCAGTTATACAGGGTATGGCTACACCTTC.

V usage is TRBV18 and J usage is TRBJ1-1, with 10 bases fitting TRBD1. The V segment lost 2 bases and the J segment 5 bases; nucleotides outside the gene matches: 5. Germline CDR1 KGHSH, CDR2 LQKENI. CDR3 length: 15 residues. The chain's CDR3 is CASSPEGQGRTEAFF. In DNA, the CDR3 is TGTGCCAGCTCACCAGAGGGACAGGGGAGGACTGAAGCTTTCTTT.

A few counts support this clone. V and J are TRBV13 and TRBJ1-1, with D maybe TRBD1 (6 bases). This CDR3 comprises 15 residues. Germline loops: CDR1 PRHDT, CDR2 FYEKMQ (reference sequence). The V end was cut by 2 bases, the J end by 5 bases, with 15 bases between. The CDR3 reads CASSLNREFETEAFF. CDR3 sequence (DNA): TGTGCCAGCAGCTTAAACAGGGAATTTGAGACTGAAGCTTTCTTT.

The rearrangement links TRBV5-6 to TRBJ1-2; 7 nucleotides align to TRBD1. V was pared by 1 base and J by 4 bases, with 7 bases of the junction left unmatched. This CDR3 has 15 residues. Germline V CDR1 and CDR2: SGHDT, YYEEEE. CDR3 DNA: TGTGCCAGCAGCTTGCGACAGGGAGAGGGCTATGGCTACACCTTC. Translation gives CASSLRQGEGYGYTF.

This sequence joins TRBV19 and TRBJ1-6; D might be TRBD1 (5 bases). The CDR3 runs to 15 residues. CDR1 LNHDA and CDR2 SQIVND come from the germline V gene (reference sequence). V was shortened by 2 bases and J by 9 bases, with 14 bases between the two germline ends. The chain's CDR3 is CASSIRGFSTSPLHF. In nucleotides, the CDR3 is TGTGCCAGTAGTATACGGGGGTTCTCAACTTCACCCCTCCACTTT.

The chain couples TRBV19 to TRBJ1-1; possibly TRBD1 for D (5 bases). The V gene lost 4 bases and the J gene lost 7 bases, with 13 bases spanning the gap. Germline CDR1 is LNHDA and CDR2 is SQIVND (reference sequence). The CDR3 has 13 residues. The CDR3 spells CASSRTGEYEAFF. As DNA, the CDR3 is TGTGCCAGTAGTAGAACAGGCGAGTATGAAGCTTTCTTT.

V is TRBV4-2 and J is TRBJ2-1; tentative D call: TRBD2 (7 bases). The CDR3 runs 16 residues. Germline assignment: CDR1 LGHNA and CDR2 YNFKEQ. The ends were cut back, 1 base at V and 5 bases at J, with 15 bases in the middle. Here the CDR3 reads CASSQGRVGGHNEQFF. CDR3 DNA: TGTGCCAGCAGCCAAGGCCGGGTCGGGGGGCACAATGAGCAGTTCTTC.

This clone was observed a single time. The chain links TRBV19 to TRBJ2-3, with D possibly matching TRBD2 (5 bases). CDR3 length: 13 amino acids. Germline V gene data show CDR1 as LNHDA and CDR2 as SQIVND (reference sequence). V was shortened by 3 bases and J by 6 bases, with 10 bases between the two germline ends. The CDR3 protein is CASSMTTADTQYF. The CDR3 region has the DNA TGTGCCAGTAGTATGACTACAGCCGATACGCAGTATTTT.

About this clone itself: The sample carries other DNA sequences with the same CDR3. The J gene is TRBJ1-5, the V gene TRBV7-2; maybe TRBD1 (5 bases). Trimming took 2 bases from V and 2 from J, leaving 10 bases between them. The CDR3 totals 15 residues. Germline V gives CDR1 SGHTA, CDR2 FQGNSA. The CDR3 sequence is CASSLTGGGNQPQHF. The CDR3 DNA is TGTGCCAGCAGCTTAACCGGGGGTGGCAATCAGCCCCAGCATTTT.

This chain links TRBV3-1 (or the pseudogene TRBV3-2) with TRBJ1-1, with D maybe TRBD1 (5 bases). Germline CDR1 and CDR2: LGHDT and YNNKEL (reference sequence). The CDR3 spans 13 residues. With 4 bases removed from V and 2 bases from J, the gap between germline ends came to 8 bases. CDR3 amino acids: CASSRTSNTEAFF. CDR3 nucleotide sequence: TGTGCCAGCAGCCGGACAAGCAACACTGAAGCTTTCTTT.

The chain couples TRBV5-1 to TRBJ2-5; 7 bases align to TRBD2. The CDR3 contains 14 residues. Unmatched junction bases numbered 2, after V lost 0 bases and J lost 3 bases. Germline V gene lookup returns CDR1 SGHRS and CDR2 YFSETQ. The CDR3 region is CASSLDGGEETQYF. In nucleotides, the CDR3 is TGCGCCAGCAGCTTGGATGGGGGGGAAGAGACCCAGTACTTC.

This rearrangement joins TRBV20-1 to TRBJ1-2; D unresolved. Trimming shortened V by 2 bases and J by 8 bases, and 9 bases separated the two germline ends. This CDR3 contains 11 residues. Germline V CDR1 and CDR2: DFQATT, SNEGSKA (reference sequence). The CDR3 spells CSARSGSGYTF. CDR3 in DNA: TGCAGTGCTAGATCAGGCTCGGGCTACACCTTC.

This chain links TRBV5-1 with TRBJ2-1; a weak D match, TRBD2 (7 bases). Germline V CDR1 and CDR2: SGHRS, YFSETQ. Trimming took 4 bases from V and 7 from J, leaving 27 bases between them. This CDR3 is built from 18 residues. The CDR3 nucleotides read TGCGCCAGCAGCACAATCACAGGGACTACGACCTTGAGGAATGAGCAGTTCTTC. This gives the protein CASSTITGTTTLRNEQFF.

The chain joins TRBV12-3 or TRBV12-4 to TRBJ2-7; the D gene is possibly TRBD1 (6 bases). The CDR3 covers 13 residues. V lost 8 bases to trimming and J lost 4 bases, with 15 bases between them. CDR3 protein: CASREGTIYEQYF. CDR3 nucleotides: TGTGCCAGCCGAGAGGGGACAATATACGAGCAGTACTTC.

The chain carries TRBV19 and TRBJ2-3; 7 nucleotides agree with TRBD2. The CDR3 contains 16 residues. V trimming: 2 bases; J trimming: 5 bases; junction bases outside the gene matches: 10. The germline V gene encodes CDR1 LNHDA and CDR2 SQIVND (reference sequence). The CDR3 region has the DNA TGTGCCAGTAGTATACGTCCGGCGGGGGAGGAAGATACGCAGTATTTT. It translates to CASSIRPAGEEDTQYF.

This chain uses TRBV6-2 or TRBV6-3 with TRBJ2-2; 9 nucleotides match TRBD2. J gave up 6 bases and V 4 bases, and 12 bases lay outside the gene matches. Germline V gene data show CDR1 as MNHEY and CDR2 as SVGEGT. The CDR3 sequence is 17 residues long. The CDR3 sequence: CASSSIQRGVHAGELFF. The CDR3 bases are TGTGCCAGCAGTTCGATCCAGCGGGGGGTCCACGCCGGGGAGCTGTTTTTT.

The chain recombines TRBV29-1 with TRBJ2-5, with a weak D call TRBD1 (6 bases). The CDR3 is 12 amino acids. In germline, CDR1 is SQVTM, CDR2 ANQGSEA. V dropped 7 bases and J dropped 0 bases, with 9 bases sitting between them. CDR3 loop: CSEQGYQETQYF. The CDR3, as DNA: TGCAGCGAGCAGGGGTACCAAGAGACCCAGTACTTC.

V usage is TRBV3-1 (or the pseudogene TRBV3-2) and J usage is TRBJ1-2; perhaps TRBD1 as D (6 bases). The CDR3 runs to 14 residues. Germline CDR1 LGHDT, CDR2 YNNKEL (reference sequence). Trimming shortened V by 4 bases and J by 8 bases, and 17 bases separated the two germline ends. As DNA, the CDR3 is TGTGCCAGCAGCCGACAGGAGCGGAGTAACGGCTACACCTTC. This codes for CASSRQERSNGYTF.

The chain joins TRBV7-8 to TRBJ1-1, with no clear D. Trimming took off 8 bases at V and 3 bases at J, with 16 bases between the two ends. This CDR3 spans 14 amino acids. Germline V gene lookup returns CDR1 SGHVS and CDR2 FQNEAQ. The CDR3 DNA follows: TGTGCCAGCCGGAGAAAGGGCGGGGACACTGAAGCTTTCTTT. This gives the protein CASRRKGGDTEAFF. Full variable domain (outside the CDR3, taken from reference TRBV7-8 and TRBJ1-1): GAGVSQSPRYKVAKRGQDVALRCDPISGHVSLFWYQQALGQGPEFLTYFQNEAQLDKSGLPSDRFFAERPEGSVSTLKIQRTQQEDSAVYLCASRRKGGDTEAFFGQGTRLTVV.

V gene TRBV27 combines with J gene TRBJ2-1; the D gene is possibly TRBD1 (5 bases). Trimming stripped 2 bases from V and 0 bases from J, with 20 bases between. This CDR3 contains 19 residues. Germline V lookup: CDR1 MNHEY, CDR2 SMNVEV (reference sequence). The CDR3 bases are TGTGCCAGCAGTTTAAAACAGGTCACCGGGTATGGCTCCTACAATGAGCAGTTCTTC. As protein: CASSLKQVTGYGSYNEQFF.

The genes are TRBV19 and TRBJ2-5, with D tentatively TRBD1 (6 bases). V was clipped by 4 bases and J by 3 bases, with 12 bases between them. The CDR3 consists of 14 residues. CDR1 is LNHDA and CDR2 is SQIVND in the germline V gene (reference sequence). The CDR3 sequence is CASSTPGTKETQYF. The CDR3 DNA follows: TGTGCCAGTAGTACCCCCGGGACAAAAGAGACCCAGTACTTC. The full variable domain, its missing parts supplied by reference TRBV19 and TRBJ2-5, is DGGITQSPKYLFRKEGQNVTLSCEQNLNHDAMYWYRQDPGQGLRLIYYSQIVNDFQKGDIAEGYSVSREKKESFPLTVTSAQKNPTAFYLCASSTPGTKETQYFGPGTRLLVL.

The V call is TRBV3-1 (or the pseudogene TRBV3-2), the J call TRBJ1-6; D is unclear. Looked up from germline, CDR1 is LGHDT and CDR2 is YNNKEL (reference sequence). Trimming took 0 bases from V and 5 from J, leaving 8 bases between them. The CDR3 length is 15 residues. The CDR3 here is CASSQDRTDNSPLHF. DNA of the CDR3: TGTGCCAGCAGCCAAGATCGTACGGATAATTCACCCCTCCACTTT.

The chain couples TRBV16 to TRBJ2-1; TRBD1 aligns across 9 bases. This CDR3 is built from 15 residues. V gave up 5 bases and J gave up 7 bases; unmatched junction bases: 9. The germline V gene has CDR1 KGHSY and CDR2 FQNENV. DNA of the CDR3: TGTGCCAGCAGCTTACGACAGGGGGGGACGAATGAGCAGTTCTTC. Encoded protein: CASSLRQGGTNEQFF.

V is TRBV2 and J is TRBJ1-5; D is unclear. The CDR3 length is 15 residues. V lost 4 bases to trimming and J lost 7 bases, with 17 bases between them. Germline-derived CDR1 and CDR2 are SNHLY and FYNNEI. The CDR3 bases are TGTGCCAGCAGTGGGTTAGAGGCCGGGAGGCAGCCCCAGCATTTT. Encoded protein: CASSGLEAGRQPQHF.